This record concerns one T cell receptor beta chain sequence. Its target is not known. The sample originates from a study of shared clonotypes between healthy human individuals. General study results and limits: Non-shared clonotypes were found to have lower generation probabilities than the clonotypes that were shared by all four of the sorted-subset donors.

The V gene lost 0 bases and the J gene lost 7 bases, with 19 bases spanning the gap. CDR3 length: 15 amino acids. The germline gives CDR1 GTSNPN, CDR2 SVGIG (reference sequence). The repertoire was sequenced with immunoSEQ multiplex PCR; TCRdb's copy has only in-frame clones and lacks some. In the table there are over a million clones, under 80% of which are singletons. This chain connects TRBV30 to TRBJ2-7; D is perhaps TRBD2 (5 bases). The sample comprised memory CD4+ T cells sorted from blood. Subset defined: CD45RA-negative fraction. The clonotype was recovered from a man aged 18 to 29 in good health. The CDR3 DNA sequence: TGTGCCTGGAGTGTACGTGGCAATGGAGGAAGGGAGCAGTACTTC. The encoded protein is CAWSVRGNGGREQYF.